The 15 T cell receptor beta chains below all came from one sample that was sequenced in a study of molecular identifiers for immune sequencing clone quantification. TCRdb re-analysed the PCR reads in MiXCR, keeping a single row per CDR3 protein. The sample has 55,000 to 75,000 distinct CDR3 sequences; roughly 18% are singletons. Specimen: naive CD8+ T cells from blood, with Jurkat cell RNA spiked in. Subset reported: FACS-sorted CD8+CD4-CCR7+CD45RA+ naive T cells. These receptors were obtained from a human donor in good health. Some libraries in this study had Jurkat cell RNA spiked in.

In this sample, this clonotype turned up many times. The chain combines TRBV6-2 or TRBV6-3 with TRBJ2-7; possible D gene TRBD2, 6 bases. This CDR3 spans 15 amino acids. Germline V gene sequence: CDR1 MNHEY, CDR2 SVGEGT. The V gene lost 0 bases and the J gene lost 2 bases, with 11 bases spanning the gap. As DNA, the CDR3 is TGTGCCAGCAGTTACTCAACGGGAGTGCCCTACGAGCAGTACTTC. It encodes CASSYSTGVPYEQYF.

A note on this clonotype: A much larger clonotype is one base distant, so this may be a read error. The CDR3 region is CASSQVEAGTSGRTDTQYF. CDR3 bases: TGCGCCAGCAGCCAAGTCGAAGCCGGGACTAGCGGGAGGACAGATACGCAGTATTTT. V is TRBV4-1 and J is TRBJ2-3; 15 bases fit TRBD2. The ends lost 1 base at V and 3 bases at J; junction bases unmatched: 8. The CDR3 spans 19 residues. Germline loops: CDR1 MGHRA, CDR2 YSYEKL.

About this clonotype itself: Just one base apart from a much larger clone, this may be a read error. V gene TRBV5-1 combines with J gene TRBJ2-3; 14 bases match TRBD2. V shed 1 base and J 5 bases; nucleotides not matched to a gene: 6. Germline CDR1 is SGHRS and CDR2 is YFSETQ. The CDR3 contains 17 residues. CDR3 in DNA: TGCGCCAGCAGCTTGAGACTAGCGGGAGGGCCTCAAGATACGCAGTATTTT. This gives the protein CASSLRLAGGPQDTQYF.

On this clonotype: A read error may be the cause here, since a much bigger clone is one base away. This sequence joins TRBV20-1 and TRBJ2-7; possibly TRBD1 for D (5 bases). Germline lookup yields CDR1 DFQATT and CDR2 SNEGSKA (reference sequence). The CDR3 length is 15 residues. CDR3 loop: CSARDRQKSSYEQCF. For the CDR3, the DNA is TGCAGTGCTAGAGATAGACAGAAGAGCTCCTACGAGCAGTGCTTC.

This clonotype appeared a few times. J is TRBJ2-5 and V is TRBV7-9; tentatively, D is TRBD1 (6 bases). The germline V gene encodes CDR1 SEHNR and CDR2 FQNEAQ (reference sequence). The CDR3 runs to 14 residues. DNA for the CDR3: TGTGCTACCTCCGCCGGGACAAATCAAGAGACCCAGTACTTC. It encodes CATSAGTNQETQYF.

With regard to this clonotype: Since a much larger clone is just one base distant, this may be a read error. The rearrangement joins TRBV12-3 or TRBV12-4 to TRBJ1-4; D perhaps matches TRBD1 (6 bases). The V gene lost 4 bases and the J gene lost 8 bases, with 20 bases spanning the gap. CDR3 size: 16 residues. The CDR3 DNA sequence: TGTGCCAGCAGTTACAGGGACATCTCTTTTGGGGAAAAACTGTTTTTT. The encoded protein is CASSYRDISFGEKLFF.

This clonotype was recorded a few times. Being one base from a much bigger clone, this may be a read error. The CDR3 here is CASSQSVGTGKLFF. Here the CDR3 DNA reads TGTGCCAGCAGCCAATCGGTGGGGACCGGGAAGCTGTTTTTT. The V and J genes are TRBV3-1 and TRBJ2-2; D is tentatively TRBD1 or TRBD2 (5 bases each). This CDR3 contains 14 residues. Germline-derived CDR1 and CDR2 are LGHDT and YNNKEL (reference sequence).

The rearrangement uses TRBV5-4 and TRBJ2-7; TRBD2 matches at 7 bases. This CDR3 is 12 amino acids long. Germline lookup yields CDR1 SGHNT and CDR2 YYREEE (reference sequence). V trimming: 9 bases; J trimming: 6 bases; junction bases outside the gene matches: 9. The chain's CDR3 is CAMGEGLSEQYF. The CDR3, as DNA: TGTGCCATGGGGGAGGGCCTTAGCGAGCAGTACTTC.

This clonotype was picked up many times. This chain links TRBV20-1 with TRBJ2-7; TRBD2 might be the D (6 bases). The CDR3 consists of 13 residues. Germline V gene lookup returns CDR1 DFQATT and CDR2 SNEGSKA (reference sequence). Trimming pared 2 bases from V and 0 bases from J, leaving 8 bases between. CDR3: CSARTDYSYEQYF. The DNA for the CDR3 is TGCAGTGCTAGAACGGACTACTCCTACGAGCAGTACTTC.

This clonotype has at least ten counts. The chain combines TRBV7-2 with TRBJ2-5; 12 bases are shared with TRBD2. Germline trimming cut 4 bases from V and 1 base from J; bases unmatched to any gene: 4. Germline V CDR1 and CDR2: SGHTA, FQGNSA. This CDR3 comprises 16 residues. CDR3 in amino acids: CASSSGLAGIQETQYF. The DNA for the CDR3 is TGTGCCAGCAGCTCCGGACTAGCGGGGATCCAAGAGACCCAGTACTTC.

As for this clonotype: Mismatch with germline at one junction end may stem from a read error. The chain joins TRBV6-2 or TRBV6-3 to TRBJ2-7; D is ambiguous. The germline V gene encodes CDR1 MNHEY and CDR2 SVGEGT. CDR3 length: 16 amino acids. The CDR3 DNA follows: TGTGCCAGCAGTTACTCGCCCAATCCTTACTCCTACGAGCAGTGCTTC. This translates into CASSYSPNPYSYEQCF.

This clonotype was seen repeatedly, ten times or more. The chain uses TRBV29-1 and TRBJ1-3; no clear D gene. The CDR3 sequence is 14 residues long. V was shortened by 3 bases and J by 2 bases, with 11 bases between the two germline ends. From germline, CDR1 is SQVTM and CDR2 ANQGSEA. The DNA for the CDR3 is TGCAGCGTTGACGATGGTAGGGCTGGAAACACCATATATTTT. The encoded protein is CSVDDGRAGNTIYF.

This clonotype appeared many times. The chain joins TRBV4-2 to TRBJ1-5; D gene unclear. Per germline, CDR1 LGHNA and CDR2 YNFKEQ. The V end lost 1 base, the J end lost 0 bases, and 10 bases lay between the germline ends. The CDR3 consists of 16 residues. The chain's CDR3 is CASSQVSPYSNQPQHF. CDR3 in DNA: TGTGCCAGCAGCCAAGTGTCCCCATATAGCAATCAGCCCCAGCATTTT.

This clonotype was counted only a few times. V and J are TRBV10-3 and TRBJ2-1, with D hard to call. Germline CDR1 and CDR2: ENHRY and SYGVKD. Trimming stripped 0 bases from V and 4 bases from J, with 10 bases between. This CDR3 contains 15 residues. CDR3 residues: CAISESQQTYNEQFF. The DNA of the CDR3 is TGTGCCATCAGTGAGTCGCAGCAGACTTACAATGAGCAGTTCTTC.

In the case of this clonotype: A junction boundary mismatches the germline segment, possibly from a read error. The V and J genes are TRBV6-5 and TRBJ1-6; no definite D call. From germline, CDR1 is MNHEY and CDR2 SVGAGI. CDR3 length equals 14 residues. The DNA for the CDR3 is TGTGCCAGCAGTTACTTTGAAGGGAATTCACCCCTCCACTTC. Translation: CASSYFEGNSPLHF.